The clone carrying this TCR beta chain has a single count. The ends were cut back, 2 bases at V and 0 bases at J, with 9 bases in the middle. The CDR3 consists of 14 residues. Per germline, CDR1 SGDLS and CDR2 YYNGEE. These data belong to a study of T cells after yellow fever vaccination. TCRdb used MiXCR to reprocess the 5' RACE reads, holding one entry per CDR3 protein. The table includes some 120,000 distinct CDR3 sequences, 8.4% detected once. The sample in question was CD8+ T cells sorted from PBMCs, obtained 45 days after the yellow fever booster vaccination. The clonotype originates from a young man who received the YFV17D yellow fever vaccine. The V call is TRBV9, the J call TRBJ2-7, with D maybe TRBD1 (6 bases). The CDR3 reads CASSVGGSSYEQYF. CDR3 DNA sequence: TGTGCCAGCAGCGTTGGGGGCAGCTCCTACGAGCAGTACTTC.